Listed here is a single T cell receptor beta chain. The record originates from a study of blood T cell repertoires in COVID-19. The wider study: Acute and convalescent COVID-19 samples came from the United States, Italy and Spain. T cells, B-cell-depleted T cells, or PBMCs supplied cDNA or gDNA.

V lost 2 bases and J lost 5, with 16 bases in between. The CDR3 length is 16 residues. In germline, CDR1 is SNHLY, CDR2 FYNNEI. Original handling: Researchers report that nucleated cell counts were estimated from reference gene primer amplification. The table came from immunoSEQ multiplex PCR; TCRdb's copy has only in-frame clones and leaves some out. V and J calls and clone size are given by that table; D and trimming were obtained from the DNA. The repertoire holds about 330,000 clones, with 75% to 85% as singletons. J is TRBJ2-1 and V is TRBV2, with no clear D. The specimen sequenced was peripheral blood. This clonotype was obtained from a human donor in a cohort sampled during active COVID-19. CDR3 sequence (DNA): TGTGCCAGCAGTGAAAGCGCTAATCTCCCCCACAATGAGCAGTTCTTC. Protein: CASSESANLPHNEQFF.